The T cell receptor beta chain under discussion was sequenced for a study of shared clonotypes between healthy human individuals. In the study overall: The cohort comprised a couple of women and a few men. Their ages spanned 18 to 49 years. Used for every donor were three CD4 naive, three CD4 memory, two CD8 naive and one CD8 memory plate.

CDR1 MDHEN and CDR2 SYDVKM come from the germline V gene. With 3 bases removed from V and 4 bases from J, the gap between germline ends came to 7 bases. The CDR3 contains 12 residues. The study's findings and limits: Blood alone was sampled, and tissue repertoires likely differ. On the whole, naive subsets had larger estimated richness than memory subsets had.

Notes on this clone: Antigen: not known. The same CDR3 is also encoded by other DNA sequences in this sample.

This table comes from immunoSEQ multiplex PCR, and its TCRdb copy is limited to in-frame clones, with some not included. Of 1.6 million or so clones listed, over 95% are singletons. The V and J genes are TRBV28 and TRBJ2-7, with D hard to call. The sample comprised naive CD4+ T cells sorted from blood. Specified subset: CD45RA+ positively selected. The receptor comes from a young man in good health. The CDR3, as DNA: TGTGCCAGCAGTTTGAATGGTTACGAGCAGTACTTC. Its protein is CASSLNGYEQYF.